This T cell receptor beta chain was recorded in a study of T-cell memory formation after mild COVID-19. 5'RACE with constant-segment primers yielded barcoded, UMI-tagged TCR alpha and TCR beta cDNA libraries. TCRdb passed the 5' RACE reads through MiXCR, listing each CDR3 protein once. The top ten hold approximately 12% of the sample, which has under 200,000 distinct CDR3 sequences, roughly 28% seen once. This clonotype came up a few times. The sample consisted of PBMCs or a T cell subset sorted from them (not recorded which). This sequence was found in an adult woman who had mild COVID-19 (a few samples of this study predate the infection). Cell type and time point are not known.

This CDR3 reads CASTPSGGLGRTEAFF. The CDR3 DNA follows: TGTGCCAGCACCCCAAGTGGTGGTTTGGGGAGGACTGAAGCTTTCTTT. This chain links TRBV3-1 with TRBJ1-1; no clear D. CDR3 size: 16 residues. V was shortened by 7 bases and J by 5 bases, with 23 bases between the two germline ends. CDR1 and CDR2 (germline): LGHDT, YNNKEL (reference sequence).